The T cell receptor (beta chain) under discussion was sequenced for a study of control samples from healthy donors and cancer patients (dated by TCRdb to the early 2020s). With respect to this clone: Its antigen target is currently unknown. It has no much larger one-base neighbor in the sample; base qualities were not kept.

Libraries were built with the immunoSEQ multiplex PCR assay. What TCRdb holds here is the immuneACCESS table cut down to in-frame rearrangements. Part of the clones is not present; checked against another copy, under half of the missing clones reflect an unresolved V gene, and the others are unexplained. The sample yields 150,000 to 200,000 clones; approximately 94% were counted once. The ten largest account for 1.1% to 1.5% of the sample. The germline V gene encodes CDR1 LGHNA and CDR2 YSLEER. The CDR3, from cysteine to phenylalanine, totals 17 residues. Only the CDR3 region is kept as DNA, spanning 51 bases read in frame from base 1. Germline trimming: 2 bases from V, 3 bases from J; junction bases outside gene matches: 9.

The receptor chain draws on TRBV4-3 and TRBJ2-2; 7 middle bases align to TRBD2. The origin of this receptor is a woman aged 18-29 years in good health. The sample taken for sequencing was blood. Here the CDR3 is given as CASSQPHGRVHTGELFF. The DNA sequence reads TGCGCCAGCAGCCAACCACATGGGAGGGTACACACCGGGGAGCTGTTTTTT.